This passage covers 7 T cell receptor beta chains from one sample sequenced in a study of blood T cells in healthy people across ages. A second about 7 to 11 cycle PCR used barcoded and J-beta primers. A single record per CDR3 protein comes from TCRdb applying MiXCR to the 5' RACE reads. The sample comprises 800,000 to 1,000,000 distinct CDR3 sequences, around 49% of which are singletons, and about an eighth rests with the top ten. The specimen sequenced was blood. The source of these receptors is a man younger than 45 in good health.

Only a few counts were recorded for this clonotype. The CDR3 spells CASSPTGGYTGELFF. The CDR3 DNA is TGTGCCAGCAGTCCCACAGGAGGGTACACCGGGGAGCTGTTTTTT. V is TRBV6-2 or TRBV6-3 and J is TRBJ2-2; tentatively, D is TRBD2 (6 bases). V was cut by 5 bases and J by 3 bases, with 13 bases left in between. In germline, CDR1 is MNHEY, CDR2 SVGEGT. The CDR3 runs to 15 residues.

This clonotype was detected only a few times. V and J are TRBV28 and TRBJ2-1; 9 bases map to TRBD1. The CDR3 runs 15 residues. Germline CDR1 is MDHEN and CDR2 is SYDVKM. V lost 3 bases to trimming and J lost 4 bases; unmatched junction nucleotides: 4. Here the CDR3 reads CASSFRGTGYNEQFF. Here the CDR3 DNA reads TGTGCCAGCAGTTTTCGGGGGACAGGGTACAATGAGCAGTTCTTC.

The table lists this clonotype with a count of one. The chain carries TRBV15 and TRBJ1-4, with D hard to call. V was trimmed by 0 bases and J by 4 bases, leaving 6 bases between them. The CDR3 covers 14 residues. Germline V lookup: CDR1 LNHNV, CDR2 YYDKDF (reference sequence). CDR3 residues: CATSRDIVNEKLFF. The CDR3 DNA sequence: TGTGCCACCAGCAGAGATATTGTTAATGAAAAACTGTTTTTT.

The CDR3 bases are TGTGCCAGCAGCCTGAGCCGCGGGGGCCAAGAGACCCAGTACTTC. Protein sequence: CASSLSRGGQETQYF. The chain carries TRBV11-1 and TRBJ2-5, with 7 bases fitting TRBD2. V trimming: 5 bases; J trimming: 1 base; junction bases outside the gene matches: 7. The CDR3 totals 15 residues. The germline CDR1 and CDR2 sequences are SGHAT and FQDESV (reference sequence).

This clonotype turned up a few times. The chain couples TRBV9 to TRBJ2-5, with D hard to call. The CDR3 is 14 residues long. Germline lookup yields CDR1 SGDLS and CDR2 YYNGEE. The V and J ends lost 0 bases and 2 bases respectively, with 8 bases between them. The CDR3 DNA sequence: TGTGCCAGCAGCGTAGACAGCGCACAAGAGACCCAGTACTTC. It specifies CASSVDSAQETQYF. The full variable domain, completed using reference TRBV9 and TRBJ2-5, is DSGVTQTPKHLITATGQRVTLRCSPRSGDLSVYWYQQSLDQGLQFLIQYYNGEERAKGNILERFSAQQFPDLHSELNLSSLELGDSALYFCASSVDSAQETQYFGPGTRLLVL.

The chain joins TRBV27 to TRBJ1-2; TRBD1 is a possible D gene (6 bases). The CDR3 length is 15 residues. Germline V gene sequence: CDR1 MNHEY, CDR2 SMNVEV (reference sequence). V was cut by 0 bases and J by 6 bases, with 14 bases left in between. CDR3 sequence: CASSLSAGVFHGYTF. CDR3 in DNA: TGTGCCAGCAGTTTATCGGCAGGGGTATTCCATGGCTACACCTTC.

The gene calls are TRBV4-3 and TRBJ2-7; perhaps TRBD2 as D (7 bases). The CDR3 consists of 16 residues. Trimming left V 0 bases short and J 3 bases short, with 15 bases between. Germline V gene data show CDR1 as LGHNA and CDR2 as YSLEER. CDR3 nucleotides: TGCGCCAGCAGCCAAGATGGGGGGGGGCCGTTCTACGAGCAGTACTTC. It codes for CASSQDGGGPFYEQYF.